One and the same sample provided the 3 T cell receptor beta chains below, sequenced in a study of siplizumab effects on memory and regulatory T cells. This table comes from immunoSEQ multiplex PCR, and its TCRdb copy is limited to in-frame clones, with some not included. The repertoire has about 50,000 clones, over 90% of them found once; the top ten carry 17%. The sequenced sample was CD8+ T cells sorted from blood. The receptor source for this set is a human donor in good health.

The chain uses TRBV10-1 and TRBJ2-7; a weak D match, TRBD2 (6 bases). This CDR3 contains 15 residues. Trimming cost V 4 bases and J 2 bases, with 15 bases left between them. The germline gives CDR1 WNHNN, CDR2 SYGVQD (reference sequence). CDR3 DNA: TGCGCCAGCAGTGGAGTGGAGGGGAACCCCTACGAGCAGTACTTC. It encodes CASSGVEGNPYEQYF.

V and J are TRBV28 and TRBJ2-5, with D maybe TRBD2 (5 bases). Germline V gene sequence: CDR1 MDHEN, CDR2 SYDVKM. This CDR3 region has 15 residues. V was shortened by 4 bases and J by 1 base, with 13 bases between the two germline ends. The CDR3 region has the DNA TGTGCCAGCAGTTCAGCGGAGGAAGCCCAAGAGACCCAGTACTTC. Translation: CASSSAEEAQETQYF. The variable domain in full, completed from reference TRBV28 and TRBJ2-5, reads DVKVTQSSRYLVKRTGEKVFLECVQDMDHENMFWYRQDPGLGLRLIYFSYDVKMKEKGDIPEGYSVSREKKERFSLILESASTNQTSMYLCASSSAEEAQETQYFGPGTRLLVL.

The chain joins TRBV7-7 to TRBJ2-2; 8 bases line up with TRBD1. The trim removed 2 bases at V and 2 bases at J, leaving 7 bases unmatched. Germline assignment: CDR1 SSHAT and CDR2 FNYEAQ (reference sequence). The CDR3 sequence is 17 residues long. The CDR3 here is CASSLTVDRGNTGELFF. The CDR3 bases are TGTGCCAGCAGCTTAACTGTTGACAGGGGTAACACCGGGGAGCTGTTTTTT. The full variable domain, completed using reference TRBV7-7 and TRBJ2-2, is GAGVSQSPRYKVTKRGQDVTLRCDPISSHATLYWYQQALGQGPEFLTYFNYEAQPDKSGLPSDRFSAERPEGSISTLTIQRTEQRDSAMYRCASSLTVDRGNTGELFFGEGSRLTVL.